One sample yielded the 23 T cell receptor beta chains listed below, sequenced in a study of human thymus T cells. The repertoire was sequenced with immunoSEQ multiplex PCR; TCRdb's copy has only in-frame clones and lacks some. The data hold some 40,000 clones, with about 93% observed a single time. The specimen sequenced was blood. The receptors were sampled from a boy under two years old with a congenital heart defect but otherwise immunologically healthy.

This chain connects TRBV9 to TRBJ2-5; unclear D gene. Germline V gives CDR1 SGDLS, CDR2 YYNGEE. Trimming took off 0 bases at V and 3 bases at J, with 12 bases between the two ends. CDR3 length equals 15 residues. In DNA form, the CDR3 reads TGTGCCAGCAGCGTAGGCCCACTGTTGGAAGAGACCCAGTACTTC. Its protein is CASSVGPLLEETQYF. The complete variable domain, with remaining parts taken from reference TRBV9 and TRBJ2-5, reads DSGVTQTPKHLITATGQRVTLRCSPRSGDLSVYWYQQSLDQGLQFLIQYYNGEERAKGNILERFSAQQFPDLHSELNLSSLELGDSALYFCASSVGPLLEETQYFGPGTRLLVL.

This chain connects TRBV30 to TRBJ2-3; 7 positions match TRBD2. There are 13 residues in the CDR3. The junction had 8 bases not matched to a gene; V was cut back by 8 bases and J by 3 bases. The germline CDR1 and CDR2 sequences are GTSNPN and SVGIG (reference sequence). The CDR3: CAGRRGWTDTQYF. DNA for the CDR3: TGTGCCGGGCGGCGGGGGTGGACAGATACGCAGTATTTT.

The CDR3 sequence is CASSWTSGSYEQYF. CDR3 coding DNA: TGTGCCAGCAGCTGGACTAGCGGCTCCTACGAGCAGTACTTC. This chain joins TRBV7-2 and TRBJ2-7, with TRBD2 matching 10 bases. Germline CDR1 reads SGHTA; CDR2 reads FQGNSA. The CDR3 has 14 residues. V dropped 4 bases and J dropped 0; count of bases not matched to a gene: 0. The full variable domain, completed using reference TRBV7-2 and TRBJ2-7, is GAGVSQSPSNKVTEKGKDVELRCDPISGHTALYWYRQSLGQGLEFLIYFQGNSAPDKSGLPSDRFSAERTGGSVSTLTIQRTQQEDSAVYLCASSWTSGSYEQYFGPGTRLTVT.

The chain is built from TRBV4-1 and TRBJ2-1; 14 positions match TRBD2. The CDR3 extends over 15 amino acids. Per the germline V gene, CDR1 is MGHRA and CDR2 is YSYEKL. J lost 7 bases, V lost 4 bases, and 3 bases had no gene match. The CDR3 region has the DNA TGCGCCAGCAGCCGACTAGCGGGGGGGCGAAATGAGCAGTTCTTC. Encoded protein: CASSRLAGGRNEQFF.

The rearrangement uses TRBV6-6 and TRBJ2-2; 8 nucleotides agree with TRBD2. CDR3 length equals 12 residues. Losses at the gene ends were 6 bases for V and 6 bases for J; bases not matched to a gene: 0. The germline CDR1 and CDR2 sequences are MNHNY and SVGAGI (reference sequence). The CDR3 loop reads CASRGLAGELFF. CDR3 sequence (DNA): TGTGCCAGCAGGGGACTAGCCGGGGAGCTGTTTTTT.

The rearrangement joins TRBV30 to TRBJ2-7, with 12 bases that match TRBD2. The CDR3 extends over 13 amino acids. Losses at the gene ends were 4 bases for V and 7 bases for J; bases not matched to a gene: 5. Germline assignment: CDR1 GTSNPN and CDR2 SVGIG (reference sequence). CDR3 region: CAWMGLAGGEQYF. The CDR3 DNA sequence: TGTGCCTGGATGGGACTAGCGGGCGGAGAGCAGTACTTC.

The gene calls are TRBV10-3 and TRBJ1-1, with no clear D. This CDR3 spans 13 amino acids. From germline, CDR1 is ENHRY and CDR2 SYGVKD. V was cut by 1 base and J by 6 bases, with 9 bases left in between. The DNA of the CDR3 is TGTGCCATCAGTGAGTTCGGGAGCCCTGAAGCTTTCTTT. Encoded protein: CAISEFGSPEAFF.

CDR3 DNA sequence: TGTGCCAGTAGTATTATGGCAGGAAGCTCCTACGAGCAGTACTTC. This codes for CASSIMAGSSYEQYF. This rearrangement joins TRBV19 to TRBJ2-7; D remains unclear. The germline gives CDR1 LNHDA, CDR2 SQIVND (reference sequence). The CDR3 has 15 amino acids. V lost 3 bases, J lost 0 bases, and 12 bases lay in between.

This clone was observed a single time. CDR3: CASSWDRGETQYF. CDR3 DNA: TGCGCCAGCAGCTGGGACAGGGGAGAGACCCAGTACTTC. The chain joins TRBV5-1 to TRBJ2-5, with 10 positions matching TRBD1. The germline CDR1 and CDR2 sequences are SGHRS and YFSETQ. Losses at the gene ends were 3 bases for V and 4 bases for J; bases not matched to a gene: 0. The CDR3 has 13 amino acids. Supplemented by reference TRBV5-1 and TRBJ2-5, the full variable domain reads KAGVTQTPRYLIKTRGQQVTLSCSPISGHRSVSWYQQTPGQGLQFLFEYFSETQRNKGNFPGRFSGRQFSNSRSEMNVSTLELGDSALYLCASSWDRGETQYFGPGTRLLVL.

The chain uses TRBV5-1 and TRBJ1-2, with TRBD1 matching over 10 bases. Germline V gene sequence: CDR1 SGHRS, CDR2 YFSETQ. V shed 2 bases and J 2 bases; nucleotides not matched to a gene: 6. CDR3 length: 16 amino acids. CDR3 nucleotides: TGCGCCAGCAGCTTAGGACAGGGGGGAATCAACTATGGCTACACCTTC. Its translation is CASSLGQGGINYGYTF.

The chain couples TRBV5-1 to TRBJ2-1; 7 bases are a match to TRBD2. CDR3 size: 13 residues. In germline, CDR1 is SGHRS, CDR2 YFSETQ. V was pared by 3 bases and J by 3 bases, with 0 bases of the junction left unmatched. The CDR3 DNA is TGCGCCAGCAGCTGGACTAGCTACAATGAGCAGTTCTTC. Amino acid sequence: CASSWTSYNEQFF.

This rearrangement joins TRBV4-1 to TRBJ2-2; no clear D gene. The V gene's germline CDR1 is MGHRA and CDR2 YSYEKL. The CDR3 has 13 amino acids. The V and J ends lost 1 base and 4 bases respectively, with 4 bases between them. Written as DNA, the CDR3 is TGCGCCAGCAGCCAAGGCGGCACCGGGGAGCTGTTTTTT. It yields the protein CASSQGGTGELFF.

This chain links TRBV2 with TRBJ2-7; D may correspond to TRBD1 or TRBD2 (6 bases each). Trimming took 7 bases from V and 2 from J, leaving 18 bases between them. The CDR3 is 15 amino acids. Germline V gene lookup returns CDR1 SNHLY and CDR2 FYNNEI. CDR3 sequence (DNA): TGTGCCAGCACCTCACAGGGAGGAGGCCCCTACGAGCAGTACTTC. Its protein product is CASTSQGGGPYEQYF.

The chain is built from TRBV7-9 and TRBJ1-2; D not certain. Trimming took 0 bases from V and 3 from J, leaving 8 bases between them. The CDR3 length is 14 residues. CDR1 and CDR2 from the germline V gene are SEHNR and FQNEAQ (reference sequence). The DNA for the CDR3 is TGTGCCAGCAGCTTAGCTACAGAATACTATGGCTACACCTTC. The encoded protein is CASSLATEYYGYTF. The full variable domain, completed using reference TRBV7-9 and TRBJ1-2, is DTGVSQNPRHKITKRGQNVTFRCDPISEHNRLYWYRQTLGQGPEFLTYFQNEAQLEKSRLLSDRFSAERPKGSFSTLEIQRTEQGDSAMYLCASSLATEYYGYTFGSGTRLTVV.

The table lists this clone with a count of one. This sequence joins TRBV6-4 and TRBJ1-1; D possibly corresponds to TRBD1 (6 bases). Per germline, CDR1 MRHNA and CDR2 SNTAGT. V was clipped by 4 bases and J by 5 bases, with 11 bases between them. CDR3 size: 13 residues. The CDR3 DNA is TGTGCCAGCAGTGTCAGGGGAGGAACTGAAGCTTTCTTT. Translating gives CASSVRGGTEAFF.

V and J are TRBV5-5 and TRBJ1-2; TRBD1 matches at 7 bases. The germline V gene encodes CDR1 SGHKS and CDR2 YYEKEE (reference sequence). V lost 4 bases and J lost 9; bases outside the gene matches: 6. This CDR3 has 12 residues. CDR3: CASSTGQLRYTF. DNA for the CDR3: TGTGCCAGCAGCACGGGACAGCTCCGCTACACCTTC.

The rearrangement links TRBV19 to TRBJ2-2, with D perhaps TRBD2 (6 bases). The CDR3 extends over 16 amino acids. Per the germline V gene, CDR1 is LNHDA and CDR2 is SQIVND (reference sequence). The germline V and J ends were trimmed by 2 bases and 1 base, with 11 bases remaining between them. CDR3 sequence reads: CASSILLGGNTGELFF. The CDR3 DNA reads TGTGCCAGTAGTATACTCCTGGGGGGGAACACCGGGGAGCTGTTTTTT. The entire variable domain, with the rest obtained from reference TRBV19 and TRBJ2-2, is as follows: DGGITQSPKYLFRKEGQNVTLSCEQNLNHDAMYWYRQDPGQGLRLIYYSQIVNDFQKGDIAEGYSVSREKKESFPLTVTSAQKNPTAFYLCASSILLGGNTGELFFGEGSRLTVL.

The chain uses TRBV2 and TRBJ2-3; 8 nucleotides align to TRBD2. Germline CDR1 SNHLY, CDR2 FYNNEI. This CDR3 has 14 residues. Germline trimming cut 6 bases from V and 4 bases from J; bases unmatched to any gene: 6. The CDR3 protein is CASSGGEPPDTQYF. CDR3 nucleotide sequence: TGTGCCAGCAGCGGGGGGGAGCCGCCAGATACGCAGTATTTT.

The genes are TRBV9 and TRBJ2-3, with TRBD2 matching over 8 bases. V lost 4 bases to trimming and J lost 3 bases; unmatched junction nucleotides: 7. Germline V gene sequence: CDR1 SGDLS, CDR2 YYNGEE. This CDR3 is built from 15 residues. This chain's CDR3 is CASSFRGGRTDTQYF. The CDR3, as DNA: TGTGCCAGCAGCTTCCGGGGGGGCCGGACAGATACGCAGTATTTT.

J is TRBJ2-1 and V is TRBV25-1; 8 nucleotides match TRBD2. This CDR3 has 14 residues. V lost 5 bases and J lost 4; bases outside the gene matches: 4. Germline CDR1 MGHDK, CDR2 SYGVNS. CDR3 in amino acids: CASSLTGGYNEQFF. CDR3 sequence (DNA): TGTGCCAGCAGTTTGACGGGGGGGTACAATGAGCAGTTCTTC.

The V and J genes are TRBV11-3 and TRBJ2-3; 7 positions agree with TRBD1. This CDR3 is 13 amino acids long. V lost 2 bases and J lost 4; bases outside the gene matches: 0. Germline lookup yields CDR1 SGHNT and CDR2 YENEEA. Written as DNA, the CDR3 is TGTGCCAGCAGCTTACAGGGGGCAGATACGCAGTATTTT. This sequence encodes CASSLQGADTQYF.

V usage is TRBV30 and J usage is TRBJ2-5, with 7 bases identical to TRBD1. Germline V gene data show CDR1 as GTSNPN and CDR2 as SVGIG (reference sequence). The CDR3 spans 14 residues. The trim removed 3 bases at V and 7 bases at J, leaving 11 bases unmatched. This chain's CDR3 is CAWRPNRGVVTQYF. CDR3 bases: TGTGCCTGGAGGCCTAACAGGGGTGTGGTGACCCAGTACTTC.

This clone was seen a handful of times. The V call is TRBV6-6, the J call TRBJ2-1, with D possibly being TRBD1 (6 bases). This CDR3 contains 14 residues. CDR1 and CDR2 (germline): MNHNY, SVGAGI (reference sequence). V dropped 7 bases and J dropped 9 bases, with 19 bases sitting between them. Here the CDR3 DNA reads TGTGCCAGCATTACCCTCACAGGGACGGGTGAGCAGTTCTTC. This gives the protein CASITLTGTGEQFF.